Here is one TCR beta chain with its context. Germline loops: CDR1 SGHVS, CDR2 FNYEAQ. The junction had 10 bases not matched to a gene; V was cut back by 5 bases and J by 3 bases. The CDR3 spans 15 residues. The PCR used 60 Vbeta and 13 Jbeta primers. Method: immunoSEQ multiplex PCR; TCRdb's copy keeps in-frame clones and lacks some. The sample yields around 190,000 clones, more than 70% seen once. This specimen belongs to a study of cytomegalovirus exposure and HLA in healthy donors. J is TRBJ2-7 and V is TRBV7-6; TRBD1 aligns across 7 bases. The source of this sequence is a middle-aged man in good health and CMV-seropositive. The sequencing input was PBMCs. For the CDR3, the DNA is TGTGCCAGCAGCCCGAGGACAGGTGGAAACTACGAGCAGTACTTC. This codes for CASSPRTGGNYEQYF.